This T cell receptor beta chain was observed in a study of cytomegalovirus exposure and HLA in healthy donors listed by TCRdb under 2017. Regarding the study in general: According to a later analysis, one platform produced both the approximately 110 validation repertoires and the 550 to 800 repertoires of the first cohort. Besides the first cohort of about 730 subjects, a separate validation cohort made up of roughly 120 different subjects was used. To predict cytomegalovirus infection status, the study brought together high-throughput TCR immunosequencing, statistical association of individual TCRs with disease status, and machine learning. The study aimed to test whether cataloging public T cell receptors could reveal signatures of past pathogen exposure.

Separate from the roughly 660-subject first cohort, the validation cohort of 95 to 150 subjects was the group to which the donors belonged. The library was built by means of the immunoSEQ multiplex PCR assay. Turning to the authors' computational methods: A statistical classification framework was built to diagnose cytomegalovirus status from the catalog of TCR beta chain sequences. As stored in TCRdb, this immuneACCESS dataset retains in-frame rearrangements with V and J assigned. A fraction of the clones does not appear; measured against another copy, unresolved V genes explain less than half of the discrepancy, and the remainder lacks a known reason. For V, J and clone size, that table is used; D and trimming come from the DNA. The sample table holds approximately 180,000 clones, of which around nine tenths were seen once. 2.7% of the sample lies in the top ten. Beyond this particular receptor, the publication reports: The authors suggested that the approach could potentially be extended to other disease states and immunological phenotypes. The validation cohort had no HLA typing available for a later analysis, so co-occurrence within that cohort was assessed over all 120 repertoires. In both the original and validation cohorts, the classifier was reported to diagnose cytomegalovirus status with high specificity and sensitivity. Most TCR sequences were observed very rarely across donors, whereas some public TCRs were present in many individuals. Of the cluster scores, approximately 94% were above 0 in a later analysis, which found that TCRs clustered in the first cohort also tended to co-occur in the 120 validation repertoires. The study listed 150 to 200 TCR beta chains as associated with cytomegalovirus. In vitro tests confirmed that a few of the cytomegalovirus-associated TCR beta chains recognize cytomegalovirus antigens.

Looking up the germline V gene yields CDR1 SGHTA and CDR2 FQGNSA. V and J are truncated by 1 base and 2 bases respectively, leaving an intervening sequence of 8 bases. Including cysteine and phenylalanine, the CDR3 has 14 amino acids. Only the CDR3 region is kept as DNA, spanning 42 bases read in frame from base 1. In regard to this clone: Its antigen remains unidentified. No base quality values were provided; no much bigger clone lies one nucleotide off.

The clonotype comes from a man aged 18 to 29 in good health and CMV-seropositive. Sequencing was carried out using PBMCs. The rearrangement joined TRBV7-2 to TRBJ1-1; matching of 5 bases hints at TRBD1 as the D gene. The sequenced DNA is TGTGCCAGCAGCTTAGTGGGACTTAACACTGAAGCTTTCTTT. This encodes CASSLVGLNTEAFF. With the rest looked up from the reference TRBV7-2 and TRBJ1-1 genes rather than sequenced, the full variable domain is GAGVSQSPSNKVTEKGKDVELRCDPISGHTALYWYRQSLGQGLEFLIYFQGNSAPDKSGLPSDRFSAERTGGSVSTLTIQRTQQEDSAVYLCASSLVGLNTEAFFGQGTRLTVV.